These 2 T cell receptor beta chains share one sample of origin, sequenced in a study of long-term antiretroviral therapy in people with HIV. They ran version v3.0 of the immunoSEQ assay at survey level. Generated by immunoSEQ multiplex PCR, the TCRdb table keeps only in-frame clones and is missing some. The sample consists of about 22,000 clones, roughly 80% of them appearing once. The source was unsorted PBMCs, collected 1.6 years after starting antiretroviral therapy. The receptors originated from a man aged 35 to 55 with HIV.

This clone was observed a single time. The chain is built from TRBV19 and TRBJ2-2; TRBD2 matches at 8 bases. Germline trimming cut 10 bases from V and 1 base from J; bases unmatched to any gene: 17. Germline V gene sequence: CDR1 LNHDA, CDR2 SQIVND (reference sequence). The CDR3 runs to 18 residues. The CDR3 is CATARALTSGQNTGELFF. The CDR3 DNA reads as TGTGCCACCGCGAGGGCCCTAACTAGCGGTCAGAACACCGGGGAGCTGTTTTTT.

The chain uses TRBV11-2 and TRBJ1-2; weak D call: TRBD1 (5 bases). This CDR3 is 14 amino acids long. V lost 0 bases and J lost 4, with 9 bases in between. Per germline, CDR1 SGHAT and CDR2 FQNNGV. CDR3 sequence (DNA): TGTGCCAGCAGCTTAGATGGGGGGGTCTATGGCTACACCTTC. It yields the protein CASSLDGGVYGYTF. The full variable domain, in which reference TRBV11-2 and TRBJ1-2 provide the parts outside the CDR3, is EAGVAQSPRYKIIEKRQSVAFWCNPISGHATLYWYQQILGQGPKLLIQFQNNGVVDDSQLPKDRFSAERLKGVDSTLKIQPAKLEDSAVYLCASSLDGGVYGYTFGSGTRLTVV.